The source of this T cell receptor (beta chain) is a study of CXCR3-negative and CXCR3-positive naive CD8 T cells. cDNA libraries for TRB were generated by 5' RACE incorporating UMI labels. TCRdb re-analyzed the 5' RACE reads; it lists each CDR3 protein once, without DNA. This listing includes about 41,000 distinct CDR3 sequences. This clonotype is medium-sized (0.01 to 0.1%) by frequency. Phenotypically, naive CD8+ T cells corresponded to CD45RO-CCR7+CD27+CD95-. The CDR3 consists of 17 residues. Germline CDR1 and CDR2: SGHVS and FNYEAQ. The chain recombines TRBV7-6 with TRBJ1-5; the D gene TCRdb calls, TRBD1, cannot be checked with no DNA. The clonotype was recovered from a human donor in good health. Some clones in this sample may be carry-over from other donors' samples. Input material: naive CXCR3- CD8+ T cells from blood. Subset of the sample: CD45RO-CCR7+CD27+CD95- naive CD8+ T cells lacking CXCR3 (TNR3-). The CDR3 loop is CASSPRPGEGSNQPQHF.